This T cell receptor (beta chain) emerged from a study of T cells after somatic rescue of genetic block. Germline CDR1 and CDR2: MNHEY and SVGAGI. The CDR3 is 15 residues long. The V end lost 1 base, the J end lost 0 bases, and 8 bases lay between the germline ends. The table came from immunoSEQ multiplex PCR; TCRdb's copy has only in-frame clones and leaves some out. The table has around 100,000 clones, just over 90% seen once; the top ten hold over 1.1%. The receptor was isolated from a woman aged 18-29 years. The sequenced sample consisted of peripheral blood mononuclear cells (PBMCs). The chain has TRBV6-5 and TRBJ2-3; D is unclear. Here the CDR3 reads CASSYFYSSTDTQYF. The CDR3 nucleotides are TGTGCCAGCAGTTACTTCTACAGTAGCACAGATACGCAGTATTTT.